The source of this T cell receptor beta chain is a study of T cell repertoires in cytomegalovirus infection. Study-wide context: Recently identified HLA-C-restricted CMV epitopes and well-studied HLA-B-restricted CMV epitopes were used by the study. Both a matching HLA type and CMV infection were indicated by public TCR beta signatures. General study findings and limits: There were carriers of CMV plus the relevant HLA, and cumulative public TCR beta family frequency identified them. HLA-C-restricted CMV clonotypes gave the most frequent clonotype in two of eight donors.

TCRdb reprocessed the reads via MiXCR and lists one record per CDR3 protein. The table lists under 120,000 distinct CDR3 sequences, roughly 39% of them singletons, with approximately 74% in the top ten. This clonotype occurred a few times. What it binds is unknown. Trimming shortened V by 6 bases and J by 5 bases, and 21 bases separated the two germline ends. The CDR3 consists of 16 residues. Germline lookup yields CDR1 MNHEY and CDR2 SMNVEV (reference sequence). This clonotype was sampled from a human donor in good health (CMV status not recorded). Some clones in this sample may be carry-over from other donors' samples. The chain joins TRBV27 to TRBJ2-3; D could derive from TRBD1 or TRBD2 (5 bases each). Specimen: CD8+ T cells from cultured PBMCs, collected from culture after CMV antigen stimulation. DNA of the CDR3: TGTGCCAGCAGCTACACATCCGGGACCTCACTAGATACGCAGTATTTT. This translates into CASSYTSGTSLDTQYF.